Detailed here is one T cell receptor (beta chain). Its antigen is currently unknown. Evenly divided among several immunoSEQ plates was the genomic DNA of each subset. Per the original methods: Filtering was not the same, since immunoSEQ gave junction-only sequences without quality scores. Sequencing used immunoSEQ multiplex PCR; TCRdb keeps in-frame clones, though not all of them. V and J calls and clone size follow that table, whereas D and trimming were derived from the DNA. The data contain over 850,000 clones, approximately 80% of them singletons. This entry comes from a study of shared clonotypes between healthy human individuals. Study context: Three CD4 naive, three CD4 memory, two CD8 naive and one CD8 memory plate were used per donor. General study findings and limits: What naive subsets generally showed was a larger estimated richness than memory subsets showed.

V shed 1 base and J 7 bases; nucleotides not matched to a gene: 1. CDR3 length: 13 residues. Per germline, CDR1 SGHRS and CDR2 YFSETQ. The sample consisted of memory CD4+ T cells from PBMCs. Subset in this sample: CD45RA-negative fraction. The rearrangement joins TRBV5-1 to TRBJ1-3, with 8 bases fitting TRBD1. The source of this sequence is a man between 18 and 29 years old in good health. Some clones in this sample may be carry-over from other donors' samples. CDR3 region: CASSLSGGNTIYF. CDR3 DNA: TGCGCCAGCAGCTTGTCAGGGGGCAACACCATATATTTT.